One sample yielded the 27 T cell receptor beta chains listed below, sequenced in a study of T cell repertoires in cytomegalovirus infection. These receptors' antigens are unknown. Using its own MiXCR run on the reads, TCRdb lists one record per CDR3 protein. The table has 800,000 to 950,000 distinct CDR3 sequences, roughly 33% seen once; the top ten hold 9.5% to 15%. The sequencing here drew on cultured CD8+ T cells from PBMCs, taken from culture after CMV antigen stimulation. The receptors originated from a human donor in good health (CMV status not recorded). Some clones in this sample may be carry-over from other donors' samples.

This clonotype was seen a few times. The chain has TRBV6-5 and TRBJ2-6; D tentatively reads TRBD1 or TRBD2 (6 bases each). The CDR3 has 12 residues. V lost 11 bases and J lost 4, with 9 bases in between. Germline V lookup: CDR1 MNHEY, CDR2 SVGAGI. Here the CDR3 reads CAGGPGANVLTF. CDR3 in DNA: TGTGCCGGGGGGCCCGGGGCCAACGTCCTGACTTTC.

The chain combines TRBV10-3 with TRBJ1-5; TRBD1 agrees at 8 bases. J was trimmed by 3 bases and V by 2 bases; bases with no gene match: 9. CDR3 length: 17 residues. CDR1 is ENHRY, CDR2 SYGVKD, per germline. CDR3 loop: CAISETRTGNPNQPQHF. In nucleotides, the CDR3 is TGTGCCATCAGTGAGACTCGGACAGGGAACCCCAATCAGCCCCAGCATTTT.

This chain joins TRBV5-5 and TRBJ1-5, with TRBD1 as a possible D gene (6 bases). CDR3 length equals 13 residues. CDR1 and CDR2 (germline): SGHKS, YYEKEE (reference sequence). The V and J ends lost 4 bases and 7 bases respectively, with 12 bases between them. CDR3 nucleotide sequence: TGTGCCAGCAGCAGTACAGGGACCCAGCCCCAGCATTTT. As protein: CASSSTGTQPQHF.

This clonotype was seen only a few times. This chain uses TRBV4-3 with TRBJ1-2; D is possibly TRBD1 (6 bases). The germline V gene has CDR1 LGHNA and CDR2 YSLEER. Trimming left V 4 bases short and J 5 bases short, with 20 bases between. The CDR3 has 16 residues. Written as DNA, the CDR3 is TGCGCCAGCAGCCCGAGGGGGGGCAATCCCTCTTATGGCTACACCTTC. It encodes CASSPRGGNPSYGYTF.

Turning to this clonotype: Possible read error: a much larger clone is one base away. This sequence joins TRBV7-9 and TRBJ2-3; 9 bases map to TRBD1. V dropped 5 bases and J dropped 2; count of bases not matched to a gene: 5. Germline-derived CDR1 and CDR2 are SEHNR and FQNEAQ (reference sequence). The CDR3 contains 15 residues. Written as DNA, the CDR3 is TGTGCCAGCAGCCCCGGGACAGGGACCACAGATACGCAGTATTTT. Translating it yields CASSPGTGTTDTQYF.

This clonotype was found a few times. The genes are TRBV19 and TRBJ2-3; 16 bases align to TRBD2. Germline values: CDR1 LNHDA, CDR2 SQIVND (reference sequence). This CDR3 contains 18 residues. Losses at the gene ends were 7 bases for V and 6 bases for J; bases not matched to a gene: 13. In nucleotides, the CDR3 is TGTGCCAGTAACTTACGCCCGGGACTAGCGGGGGGGCAGGATACGCAGTATTTT. Translating gives CASNLRPGLAGGQDTQYF.

This clonotype was detected only a few times. The CDR3 DNA reads TGTGCCAGCAGCCACTCAGGCGGGAGCCAAGAGACCCAGTACTTC. Its translation: CASSHSGGSQETQYF. This sequence joins TRBV4-2 and TRBJ2-5, with 7 nucleotides matching TRBD2. The CDR3 is 15 residues long. Losses at the gene ends were 3 bases for V and 1 base for J; bases not matched to a gene: 5. The germline V gene encodes CDR1 LGHNA and CDR2 YNFKEQ.

Details on this clonotype: A much bigger clone sits one base away, suggesting this may be a read error. The rearrangement links TRBV7-6 to TRBJ1-1; tentative D call: TRBD1 (6 bases). Per the germline V gene, CDR1 is SGHVS and CDR2 is FNYEAQ. CDR3 length: 17 amino acids. The DNA of the CDR3 is TGTGCCAGCAGCATTAGGGAAATGGGGGGCCAGAACATTGAAGCTTTCTTT. This translates into CASSIREMGGQNIEAFF.

Only a few counts were recorded for this clonotype. The chain links TRBV4-1 to TRBJ1-2; D unresolved. V shed 4 bases and J shed 3 bases, with 15 bases lying between them. CDR1 MGHRA and CDR2 YSYEKL come from the germline V gene. The length of the CDR3 is 15 residues. CDR3 DNA: TGCGCCAGCAGCCGTCGAGGGAGTCTCGACTATGGCTACACCTTC. It yields the protein CASSRRGSLDYGYTF.

The gene calls are TRBV9 and TRBJ2-3, with 8 bases lining up with TRBD2. Germline V gene sequence: CDR1 SGDLS, CDR2 YYNGEE. Trimming removed 4 bases from V and 5 bases from J; junction bases left unmatched: 12. This CDR3 has 16 residues. The chain's CDR3 is CASSTSGGAEGDTQYF. The CDR3 DNA follows: TGTGCCAGCAGCACCTCCGGGGGGGCCGAGGGAGATACGCAGTATTTT.

This clonotype was seen repeatedly, ten times or more. The rearrangement uses TRBV5-1 and TRBJ2-1; either TRBD1 or TRBD2 may supply D (6 bases each). The CDR3 has 16 amino acids. CDR1 and CDR2 (germline): SGHRS, YFSETQ. The V and J ends lost 2 bases and 7 bases respectively, with 19 bases between them. The CDR3 spells CASSLRDTRESNEQFF. Written as DNA, the CDR3 is TGCGCCAGCAGCTTACGGGACACTCGGGAGTCGAATGAGCAGTTCTTC.

The sample holds a few counts of this clonotype. This chain's CDR3 is CASTSTGYEKGYTF. CDR3 nucleotide sequence: TGTGCCAGCACCTCGACAGGGTACGAGAAAGGCTACACCTTC. The rearrangement joins TRBV12-3 or TRBV12-4 to TRBJ1-2; 7 nucleotides agree with TRBD1. The J segment lost 8 bases and the V segment lost 7 bases, leaving 13 bases of the junction unmatched. The CDR3 runs 14 residues.

This clonotype was detected only a few times. The chain has TRBV7-9 and TRBJ2-1, with TRBD2 matching over 7 bases. The CDR3 is made up of 16 amino acids. Germline trimming cut 5 bases from V and 4 bases from J; bases unmatched to any gene: 11. Germline V CDR1 and CDR2: SEHNR, FQNEAQ (reference sequence). The CDR3 coding sequence is TGTGCCAGCAGCGGGACCCCGGGGGGACGATACAATGAGCAGTTCTTC. Translation gives CASSGTPGGRYNEQFF.

In this sample, this clonotype turned up many times. The J gene is TRBJ2-3, the V gene TRBV7-6; tentatively, D is TRBD1 (5 bases). CDR3 size: 15 residues. Trimming took off 8 bases at V and 2 bases at J, with 17 bases between the two ends. The V gene's germline CDR1 is SGHVS and CDR2 FNYEAQ. The DNA for the CDR3 is TGTGCCAGCGGCCCCAACGCAGGGTCCACAGATACGCAGTATTTT. The encoded protein is CASGPNAGSTDTQYF.

This chain links TRBV27 with TRBJ1-2, with TRBD1 as a possible D gene (6 bases). The CDR3 is 16 residues long. Trimming cost V 5 bases and J 3 bases, with 19 bases left between them. Looked up from germline, CDR1 is MNHEY and CDR2 is SMNVEV (reference sequence). The CDR3 DNA is TGTGCCAGCAGTCCAAGTCGAGGGGGAACTTACTATGGCTACACCTTC. The encoded protein is CASSPSRGGTYYGYTF.

This clonotype was counted many times. The chain is built from TRBV7-8 and TRBJ2-1, with 7 nucleotides matching TRBD2. V lost 6 bases and J lost 3; bases outside the gene matches: 8. The CDR3 contains 15 residues. Germline V gives CDR1 SGHVS, CDR2 FQNEAQ. CDR3 sequence reads: CASRSTRGVYNEQFF. CDR3 nucleotide sequence: TGTGCCAGCAGATCAACCCGGGGGGTCTACAATGAGCAGTTCTTC.

The chain couples TRBV5-4 to TRBJ2-7; TRBD2 aligns across 13 bases. Germline lookup yields CDR1 SGHNT and CDR2 YYREEE (reference sequence). The V and J ends lost 2 bases and 2 bases, in that order; junction bases with no gene match: 4. The length of the CDR3 is 16 residues. CDR3 nucleotide sequence: TGTGCCAGCAGCTTCGGACTAGCGGGGGACCCCTACGAGCAGTACTTC. Translation gives CASSFGLAGDPYEQYF.

The genes are TRBV7-9 and TRBJ2-3; 10 bases agree with TRBD2. Germline loops: CDR1 SEHNR, CDR2 FQNEAQ (reference sequence). The V and J ends lost 6 bases and 2 bases, in that order; junction bases with no gene match: 2. The CDR3 has 14 residues. CDR3 bases: TGTGCCAGCAGTAGCGGGGGGCACACAGATACGCAGTATTTT. This translates into CASSSGGHTDTQYF. The full variable domain, rest sourced from reference TRBV7-9 and TRBJ2-3, is DTGVSQNPRHKITKRGQNVTFRCDPISEHNRLYWYRQTLGQGPEFLTYFQNEAQLEKSRLLSDRFSAERPKGSFSTLEIQRTEQGDSAMYLCASSSGGHTDTQYFGPGTRLTVL.

V usage is TRBV27 and J usage is TRBJ1-5, with D unresolved. V lost 8 bases and J 3 bases, leaving 11 bases between the germline ends. The germline CDR1 and CDR2 sequences are MNHEY and SMNVEV (reference sequence). This CDR3 comprises 13 residues. In nucleotides, the CDR3 is TGTGCCAGCTCCTCAGGATACAATCAGCCCCAGCATTTT. As protein: CASSSGYNQPQHF.

The V call is TRBV7-3, the J call TRBJ2-1; perhaps TRBD1 as D (5 bases). Germline V gives CDR1 SGHTA, CDR2 FQGTGA. Trimming left V 8 bases short and J 4 bases short, with 15 bases between. The CDR3 is 14 amino acids. The CDR3 bases are TGTGCCAGCTGGCGTGGGGCGGAGTACAATGAGCAGTTCTTC. Its protein product is CASWRGAEYNEQFF.

The chain joins TRBV19 to TRBJ2-1; 9 bases are a match to TRBD2. The V segment lost 3 bases and the J segment 6 bases; nucleotides outside the gene matches: 9. From germline, CDR1 is LNHDA and CDR2 SQIVND (reference sequence). This CDR3 has 16 residues. The CDR3 spells CASSIRAGGLGNEQFF. The CDR3 region has the DNA TGTGCCAGTAGTATCAGGGCGGGGGGGCTCGGCAATGAGCAGTTCTTC.

This clonotype has ten or more counts. The chain carries TRBV7-6 and TRBJ2-1, with D hard to call. Trimming left V 8 bases short and J 0 bases short, with 20 bases between. CDR3 length equals 17 residues. Looked up from germline, CDR1 is SGHVS and CDR2 is FNYEAQ. CDR3 protein: CASDNPLESHSYNEQFF. CDR3 bases: TGTGCCAGCGATAATCCCCTCGAATCGCACTCCTACAATGAGCAGTTCTTC.

This clonotype was seen a handful of times. This chain uses TRBV12-3 or TRBV12-4 with TRBJ2-4, with 8 bases lining up with TRBD1. The trim removed 5 bases at V and 7 bases at J, leaving 4 bases unmatched. The CDR3 runs to 13 residues. The CDR3 spells CASSVRDRNIQYF. The CDR3 nucleotides are TGTGCCAGCAGTGTCCGGGACAGGAACATTCAGTACTTC.

This clonotype appeared a few times. The V and J genes are TRBV12-5 and TRBJ2-5, with 10 bases matching TRBD1. Germline CDR1 LGHNT, CDR2 FRNRAP. J gave up 4 bases and V 6 bases, and 5 bases lay outside the gene matches. The CDR3 extends over 14 amino acids. CDR3 DNA sequence: TGTGCTAGTGGGATGGGACAGGGGATAGAGACCCAGTACTTC. This encodes CASGMGQGIETQYF. Variable domain in full (rest from reference TRBV12-5 and TRBJ2-5): DARVTQTPRHKVTEMGQEVTMRCQPILGHNTVFWYRQTMMQGLELLAYFRNRAPLDDSGMPKDRFSAEMPDATLATLKIQPSEPRDSAVYFCASGMGQGIETQYFGPGTRLLVL.

This clonotype was detected a few times. The rearrangement links TRBV5-6 to TRBJ2-7; 11 nucleotides match TRBD1. CDR1 and CDR2 (germline): SGHDT, YYEEEE. The junction had 5 bases not matched to a gene; V was cut back by 2 bases and J by 4 bases. This CDR3 has 15 amino acids. The CDR3 nucleotides are TGTGCCAGCAGCTTAACGGACAGGGGGCTTTACGAGCAGTACGTC. Its translation: CASSLTDRGLYEQYV.

This clonotype came up a few times. This sequence joins TRBV19 and TRBJ2-7; D remains ambiguous. This CDR3 has 13 amino acids. The germline CDR1 and CDR2 sequences are LNHDA and SQIVND (reference sequence). V shed 7 bases and J shed 2 bases, with 12 bases lying between them. The CDR3 region is CASTSSSTYEQYF. CDR3 sequence (DNA): TGTGCCAGTACCTCCTCCTCTACCTACGAGCAGTACTTC. Filled out from reference TRBV19 and TRBJ2-7, the complete variable domain reads DGGITQSPKYLFRKEGQNVTLSCEQNLNHDAMYWYRQDPGQGLRLIYYSQIVNDFQKGDIAEGYSVSREKKESFPLTVTSAQKNPTAFYLCASTSSSTYEQYFGPGTRLTVT.

This rearrangement joins TRBV28 to TRBJ2-4, with 7 bases matching TRBD1. Looked up from germline, CDR1 is MDHEN and CDR2 is SYDVKM. V lost 5 bases, J lost 15 bases, and 10 bases stayed unmatched. The CDR3 runs 12 residues. This chain's CDR3 is CASSIQGVRPYF. The CDR3 nucleotides are TGTGCCAGCAGTATCCAGGGGGTGAGGCCGTACTTC.